One and the same sample provided the 28 T cell receptor beta chains below, sequenced in a study of identifying expanded T cells in peripheral blood. Produced via immunoSEQ multiplex PCR; TCRdb's table is partial and in-frame only. The sample contains 75,000 to 95,000 clones, roughly 84% of which appear only once. The sequencing sample was made of blood. Receptors originate from a person aged 18 to 75 in good health.

The chain has TRBV5-1 and TRBJ2-5; tentatively, D is TRBD1 or TRBD2 (5 bases each). This CDR3 is 16 amino acids long. The ends were cut back, 0 bases at V and 3 bases at J, with 15 bases in the middle. Germline loops: CDR1 SGHRS, CDR2 YFSETQ. The CDR3 is CASSLEAAGTEETQYF. The CDR3 DNA reads TGCGCCAGCAGCTTGGAGGCCGCCGGGACGGAAGAGACCCAGTACTTC.

The rearrangement joins TRBV9 to TRBJ1-1; tentatively, D is TRBD1 (5 bases). V dropped 4 bases and J dropped 5 bases, with 18 bases sitting between them. The CDR3 length is 15 residues. Germline-derived CDR1 and CDR2 are SGDLS and YYNGEE. The chain's CDR3 is CASSPSGTPGTEAFF. The DNA of the CDR3 is TGTGCCAGCAGCCCGAGCGGGACGCCGGGAACTGAAGCTTTCTTT. The full variable domain, in which reference TRBV9 and TRBJ1-1 provide the parts outside the CDR3, is DSGVTQTPKHLITATGQRVTLRCSPRSGDLSVYWYQQSLDQGLQFLIQYYNGEERAKGNILERFSAQQFPDLHSELNLSSLELGDSALYFCASSPSGTPGTEAFFGQGTRLTVV.

V is TRBV7-2 and J is TRBJ2-3; D not resolved. Trimming took 3 bases from V and 6 from J, leaving 10 bases between them. Germline V CDR1 and CDR2: SGHTA, FQGNSA. The CDR3 is 13 amino acids. The CDR3 nucleotides are TGTGCCAGCAGCTTGGGCCTATACGATACGCAGTATTTT. Its translation is CASSLGLYDTQYF.

The rearrangement joins TRBV30 to TRBJ1-6, with no clear D. Trimming stripped 5 bases from V and 1 base from J, with 12 bases between. This CDR3 region has 15 residues. Germline V lookup: CDR1 GTSNPN, CDR2 SVGIG (reference sequence). CDR3 nucleotide sequence: TGTGCCTGGGGGCATTCCGTGTCCTATAATTCACCCCTCCACTTT. This translates into CAWGHSVSYNSPLHF. The variable domain in full, with the rest retrieved from reference TRBV30 and TRBJ1-6, is SQTIHQWPATLVQPVGSPLSLECTVEGTSNPNLYWYRQAAGRGLQLLFYSVGIGQISSEVPQNLSASRPQDRQFILSSKKLLLSDSGFYLCAWGHSVSYNSPLHFGNGTRLTVT.

CDR3 sequence: CASSKANPHRTGESYNEQFF. The DNA of the CDR3 is TGTGCCAGCAGCAAAGCCAACCCCCATAGGACAGGGGAATCCTACAATGAGCAGTTCTTC. This chain uses TRBV21-1 with TRBJ2-1; TRBD1 is taken as the D call from the table, unchecked against the DNA. TRBV21-1 is flagged as a pseudogene. The CDR3 is 20 residues long.

This chain's CDR3 is CASSDWGWGAVYGYTF. In nucleotides, the CDR3 is TGTGCCAGCAGCGATTGGGGTTGGGGGGCTGTTTATGGCTACACCTTC. The genes are TRBV11-2 and TRBJ1-2, with D perhaps TRBD1 (6 bases). Looked up from germline, CDR1 is SGHAT and CDR2 is FQNNGV. V gave up 5 bases and J gave up 5 bases, with 21 bases separating them. CDR3 length: 16 residues.

The V and J genes are TRBV9 and TRBJ1-3, with 8 positions matching TRBD1. V trimming: 3 bases; J trimming: 5 bases; junction bases outside the gene matches: 4. In germline, CDR1 is SGDLS, CDR2 YYNGEE. This CDR3 region has 14 residues. The chain's CDR3 is CASSARTGRNTIYF. The CDR3 DNA reads as TGTGCCAGCAGCGCGCGGACAGGGAGAAACACCATATATTTT.

V gene TRBV13 combines with J gene TRBJ1-2, with TRBD1 matching over 9 bases. Germline values: CDR1 PRHDT, CDR2 FYEKMQ (reference sequence). CDR3 length equals 17 residues. The V gene end was trimmed by 6 bases and the J gene end by 4 bases; junction bases not matched to a gene: 15. The CDR3 region is CASSITSGTGKSYGYTF. CDR3 DNA: TGTGCCAGCAGTATAACGAGCGGGACAGGGAAATCCTATGGCTACACCTTC.

The chain uses TRBV5-4 and TRBJ2-5; 8 bases fit TRBD1. This CDR3 is built from 14 residues. The germline CDR1 and CDR2 sequences are SGHNT and YYREEE (reference sequence). V was pared by 1 base and J by 1 base, with 0 bases of the junction left unmatched. CDR3 sequence reads: CASSLTGGQETQYF. CDR3 in DNA: TGTGCCAGCAGCTTGACAGGGGGCCAAGAGACCCAGTACTTC.

The V call is TRBV7-9, the J call TRBJ1-1; D unclear. CDR1 and CDR2 (germline): SEHNR, FQNEAQ (reference sequence). The CDR3 consists of 12 residues. Trimming took off 5 bases at V and 7 bases at J, with 11 bases between the two ends. The CDR3 DNA is TGTGCCAGCAGCCCTCTGAGCGGTGAAGCTTTCTTT. This translates into CASSPLSGEAFF.

The chain joins TRBV4-1 to TRBJ2-5, with TRBD2 matching over 9 bases. The CDR3 runs to 14 residues. CDR1 and CDR2 (germline): MGHRA, YSYEKL. Unmatched junction bases numbered 7, after V lost 3 bases and J lost 8 bases. The CDR3 sequence: CASSQGAGGRTQYF. DNA for the CDR3: TGCGCCAGCAGCCAGGGAGCGGGGGGCCGCACCCAGTACTTC.

The V and J genes are TRBV4-3 and TRBJ1-4, with 8 positions matching TRBD1. The J segment lost 7 bases and the V segment lost 4 bases, leaving 17 bases of the junction unmatched. The CDR3 totals 18 residues. CDR1 and CDR2 from the germline V gene are LGHNA and YSLEER. CDR3: CASSRRPKGGQGREKLFF. The CDR3, as DNA: TGCGCCAGCAGCCGCAGACCAAAGGGAGGACAGGGACGTGAAAAACTGTTTTTT.

The rearrangement joins TRBV27 to TRBJ2-1; 11 nucleotides line up with TRBD2. Germline CDR1 is MNHEY and CDR2 is SMNVEV (reference sequence). V lost 1 base and J lost 2; bases outside the gene matches: 13. The CDR3 is made up of 20 amino acids. The chain's CDR3 is CASSLYPGQGTSGTYNEQFF. The CDR3 DNA reads as TGTGCCAGCAGTTTATACCCGGGACAAGGGACTAGCGGCACCTACAATGAGCAGTTCTTC.

The CDR3 is CASRSTAGTSYEQYF. The DNA for the CDR3 is TGTGCCAGCAGGTCAACTGCCGGGACTAGTTACGAGCAGTACTTC. This chain connects TRBV6-6 to TRBJ2-7; 8 bases fit TRBD2. CDR1 MNHNY and CDR2 SVGAGI come from the germline V gene (reference sequence). V dropped 6 bases and J dropped 4; count of bases not matched to a gene: 11. The CDR3 totals 15 residues.

V is TRBV13 and J is TRBJ1-3, with D tentatively TRBD1 (5 bases). This CDR3 contains 16 residues. The germline V and J ends were trimmed by 0 bases and 9 bases, with 18 bases remaining between them. Germline loops: CDR1 PRHDT, CDR2 FYEKMQ (reference sequence). CDR3: CASSLGKGPLPGTIYF. Written as DNA, the CDR3 is TGTGCCAGCAGCTTAGGGAAGGGACCGCTTCCAGGCACCATATATTTT.

This rearrangement joins TRBV5-1 to TRBJ2-2; TRBD2 might be the D (5 bases). The CDR3 contains 15 residues. Germline assignment: CDR1 SGHRS and CDR2 YFSETQ. Trimming took 0 bases from V and 2 from J, leaving 8 bases between them. The chain's CDR3 is CASSLVGDNTGELFF. Written as DNA, the CDR3 is TGCGCCAGCAGCTTGGTGGGAGACAACACCGGGGAGCTGTTTTTT.

The V gene is TRBV6-1, the J gene TRBJ1-1; 7 bases align to TRBD1. CDR3 length: 17 amino acids. Losses at the gene ends were 1 base for V and 2 bases for J; bases not matched to a gene: 10. The germline CDR1 and CDR2 sequences are MNHNS and SASEGT. In DNA form, the CDR3 reads TGTGCCAGCAGTGAAGGGTTGGGACAGCGGCTTAACACTGAAGCTTTCTTT. This codes for CASSEGLGQRLNTEAFF.

V gene TRBV7-6 combines with J gene TRBJ2-1; TRBD2 matches 16 bases. CDR1 and CDR2 from the germline V gene are SGHVS and FNYEAQ. The CDR3 spans 20 residues. V lost 4 bases, J lost 1 base, and 10 bases stayed unmatched. The CDR3 region is CASSSPRGTSGGASYNEQFF. DNA of the CDR3: TGTGCCAGCAGCTCTCCCCGTGGGACTAGCGGGGGGGCTTCCTACAATGAGCAGTTCTTC.

The chain couples TRBV11-2 to TRBJ1-3, with D uncertain. Trimming pared 4 bases from V and 7 bases from J, leaving 11 bases between. This CDR3 has 13 residues. The germline CDR1 and CDR2 sequences are SGHAT and FQNNGV. The CDR3 loop is CASSSSAENTIYF. The CDR3 DNA is TGTGCCAGCAGCTCAAGTGCGGAGAACACCATATATTTT.

CDR3 DNA sequence: TGTGCCACGGGACTGGGGAATCAGCCCCAGCATTTT. This gives the protein CATGLGNQPQHF. The V call is TRBV10-3, the J call TRBJ1-5, with D possibly TRBD1 on 5 matching bases. CDR3 length: 12 residues. Trimming stripped 10 bases from V and 4 bases from J, with 11 bases between. The germline CDR1 and CDR2 sequences are ENHRY and SYGVKD.

The rearrangement joins TRBV18 to TRBJ2-5; 7 bases agree with TRBD1. Trimming at V came to 4 bases and at J to 1 base, leaving 3 bases not matched to a gene. This CDR3 region has 14 residues. CDR1 and CDR2 (germline): KGHSH, LQKENI. The CDR3 reads CASSRGQLQETQYF. CDR3 DNA sequence: TGTGCCAGCTCACGGGGACAGCTCCAAGAGACCCAGTACTTC.

The rearrangement links TRBV5-4 to TRBJ2-3; D may match TRBD1 or TRBD2 (6 bases each). V was clipped by 4 bases and J by 3 bases, with 21 bases between them. Per germline, CDR1 SGHNT and CDR2 YYREEE (reference sequence). The CDR3 sequence is 17 residues long. Here the CDR3 DNA reads TGTGCCAGCAGCCGCCGGTCGGGAGCCCAGGGGACAGATACGCAGTATTTT. Protein: CASSRRSGAQGTDTQYF.

In its sample, this clone was seen a few times. The chain combines TRBV12-2 with TRBJ2-3; TRBD2 was called by the table and not checked on the DNA. TRBV12-2 is designated a pseudogene. CDR3 length: 16 amino acids. The DNA of the CDR3 is TGTGCAAGTCGCTTAGAAGCGGAGGGGAGCACAGATACGCAGTATTTT. This encodes CASRLEAEGSTDTQYF.

The chain uses TRBV6-1 and TRBJ1-2, with D perhaps TRBD1 (6 bases). The CDR3 extends over 14 amino acids. The germline gives CDR1 MNHNS, CDR2 SASEGT. The germline V and J ends were trimmed by 6 bases and 4 bases, with 15 bases remaining between them. The CDR3, as DNA: TGTGCCAGCAGCTGGGGGGCCCGGGGCTATGGCTACACCTTC. This translates into CASSWGARGYGYTF.

This clone appeared a single time. The J gene is TRBJ2-7, the V gene TRBV2, with unresolved D. Per the germline V gene, CDR1 is SNHLY and CDR2 is FYNNEI. Deletions cut 4 bases from V and 3 bases from J, with 7 bases between. This CDR3 is 12 amino acids long. In DNA, the CDR3 is TGTGCCAGCAGTGGCAACAGCTACGAGCAGTACTTC. Its protein product is CASSGNSYEQYF.

This clone is a singleton in its sample. This chain connects TRBV30 to TRBJ2-3; D is possibly TRBD1 or TRBD2 (5 bases each). CDR1 is GTSNPN, CDR2 SVGIG, per germline (reference sequence). The CDR3 runs to 15 residues. V lost 0 bases and J lost 4, with 14 bases in between. The CDR3 DNA follows: TGTGCCTGGAGTGTACCAGTAAGGGGAGCAGATACGCAGTATTTT. The encoded protein is CAWSVPVRGADTQYF. Variable domain in full (rest from reference TRBV30 and TRBJ2-3): SQTIHQWPATLVQPVGSPLSLECTVEGTSNPNLYWYRQAAGRGLQLLFYSVGIGQISSEVPQNLSASRPQDRQFILSSKKLLLSDSGFYLCAWSVPVRGADTQYFGPGTRLTVL.

V is TRBV4-3 and J is TRBJ2-3; tentatively, D is TRBD2 (6 bases). V gave up 4 bases and J gave up 3 bases, with 23 bases separating them. CDR1 is LGHNA and CDR2 is YSLEER in the germline V gene. The CDR3 runs to 18 residues. CDR3 sequence: CASSPGRGRGTPTDTQYF. The CDR3 bases are TGCGCCAGCAGCCCGGGTCGCGGGCGGGGAACTCCTACAGATACGCAGTATTTT.

J is TRBJ1-1 and V is TRBV30, with D possibly matching TRBD1 (5 bases). This CDR3 has 14 residues. From germline, CDR1 is GTSNPN and CDR2 SVGIG (reference sequence). Trimming cost V 1 base and J 6 bases, with 15 bases left between them. CDR3 sequence (DNA): TGTGCCTGGAGTGCGCGGGGGTACGTCCCTGAAGCTTTCTTT. This gives the protein CAWSARGYVPEAFF.